This T cell receptor beta chain appears in the sequencing data of a study of identical twins (dated by TCRdb to the mid-2010s). Notes on the research overall: The study deep-sequenced TCR alpha and beta repertoires from monozygotic twins, unrelated adults of various ages and cord blood to test whether fetal clonotypes persist. Replicate twin experiments were performed at different times using different library preparation protocols to rule out contamination.

All donors were healthy Caucasians. The study also sequenced three unrelated non-twin adults: a male aged 18 to 29, a male aged 50 to 59 and a female aged 50 to 59. Using Miltenyi CD45RO+ enrichment and human naive T-cell isolation kits, memory (CD45RO+) and naive T cells were isolated from PBMC. Receptors were amplified or captured by 5' RACE. These reads were obtained on an Illumina HiSeq 2000. A universal primer binding site was introduced by template switching, and a unique molecular identifier was present in the final cDNA, enabling accurate counting of TCR cDNA molecules. Specific primers in the conserved constant-segment region were used to synthesize first-strand cDNA for TCR alpha and beta chains. To control for contamination, each cDNA library was double barcoded with a SMART-Mk sample barcode plus Illumina barcodes. TruSeq adapter sequences, together with Illumina sample barcodes, were added in two successive PCR steps. The TCR alpha and beta cDNA libraries were sequenced on the Illumina HiSeq platform using custom primers. The study's processing was this. Raw reads were processed with MiGEC to extract unique molecular identifiers, and MiXCR was used to determine CDR3 positions. Recombination models were inferred per individual with the repgenHMM and IGoR tools using an EM algorithm. The analysis of shared clonotypes was done with the tcR package in R, with sharing normalized by the product of cloneset sizes. Out-of-frame nonproductive sequences were analyzed to study raw recombination free of thymic and clonal selection effects. In TCRdb, the public reads were trimmed at Q25 with fastp and aligned with MiXCR, with productive beta chains retained. Each CDR3 protein gets just one entry, which takes the most common genes and DNA from the rows behind it. TCRdb assigned the V and J calls; the authors' analysis was not used. For this sample there are more than 650,000 distinct CDR3 sequences; 5.5% to 7.5% appear just once. The ten largest account for roughly 2% of the sample.

The investigation overall reported the following: Because the same donors could not be followed over many years, the conclusions relied on cross-sectional statistical analysis. A weaker excess of twin sharing was found in beta out-of-frame sequences because the signal-to-noise ratio was lowered by fewer shared sequences. Compared with coincidental sharing between unrelated individuals, an excess of low generation-probability sequences was observed among out-of-frame TCR alpha sequences shared between twins. Out-of-frame TCR alpha sharing in monozygotic twins was systematically underestimated by recombination models, whereas sharing between unrelated individuals was in agreement with the recombination models. Zero-insertion analyses could be partly confounded by invariant T cells such as MAIT and iNKT, though diverse VJ usage argued against such confounding for most clonotypes. Fewer insertions were carried by abundant cord blood beta clonotypes, a similar but weaker trend appeared in young adult naive repertoires, and no such trend appeared in memory repertoires.

This clonotype was counted at least ten times. The target of this receptor is not known. Base qualities are missing; no much larger clone stands one base away. The V and J ends are trimmed by 6 bases and 6 bases, leaving 11 bases between them. There are 12 amino acids in the CDR3, from cysteine to phenylalanine inclusive. Here the CDR3 DNA is all that survives: 36 bases in frame from base 1. CDR1 and CDR2 (MDHEN, SYDVKM) derive from the germline V gene. The chain employs TRBV28 and TRBJ1-1; the D gene is unclear. This TCR came from a man aged 18 to 30 in good health. Source material: naive T cells sorted from blood. According to the study, the label for this sample's cell subset or site signals: cells isolated with a human naive T-cell isolation kit. The CDR3 region: CASSRVQPEAFF. The DNA sequence is as follows: TGTGCCAGCAGCCGAGTCCAGCCTGAAGCTTTCTTT.